This T cell receptor (beta chain) was found in a study of OX40 agonist ivuxolimab in advanced cancers. Overall study: Across the patients, intravenous ivuxolimab was delivered every 2 weeks at 0.01 to 10 mg/kg. Study conclusions and caveats: Among expanded peripheral T cells, antigen specificity went undetermined.

With regard to this clone: Its antigen is as yet unknown.

Germline V gene sequence: CDR1 SEHNR, CDR2 FQNEAQ (reference sequence). This CDR3 comprises 15 residues. V was clipped by 4 bases and J by 4 bases; unmatched bases: 9. TCRdb keeps only in-frame clones here, not all; method: immunoSEQ multiplex PCR. In the table there are roughly 80,000 clones, over 75% of which are singletons. This specimen was CD4+ or CD8+ T cells sorted from blood, taken in a trial of the OX40 agonist ivuxolimab. The source of this sequence is an adult with an advanced solid tumor such as melanoma, head and neck, liver or kidney cancer. This chain uses TRBV7-9 with TRBJ1-2, with 7 bases fitting TRBD1. CDR3 in DNA: TGTGCCAGCAGCTCCTCCACAGGGGTGATCTATGGCTACACCTTC. Translation gives CASSSSTGVIYGYTF. Full variable domain (remainder filled in from reference TRBV7-9 and TRBJ1-2): DTGVSQNPRHKITKRGQNVTFRCDPISEHNRLYWYRQTLGQGPEFLTYFQNEAQLEKSRLLSDRFSAERPKGSFSTLEIQRTEQGDSAMYLCASSSSTGVIYGYTFGSGTRLTVV.